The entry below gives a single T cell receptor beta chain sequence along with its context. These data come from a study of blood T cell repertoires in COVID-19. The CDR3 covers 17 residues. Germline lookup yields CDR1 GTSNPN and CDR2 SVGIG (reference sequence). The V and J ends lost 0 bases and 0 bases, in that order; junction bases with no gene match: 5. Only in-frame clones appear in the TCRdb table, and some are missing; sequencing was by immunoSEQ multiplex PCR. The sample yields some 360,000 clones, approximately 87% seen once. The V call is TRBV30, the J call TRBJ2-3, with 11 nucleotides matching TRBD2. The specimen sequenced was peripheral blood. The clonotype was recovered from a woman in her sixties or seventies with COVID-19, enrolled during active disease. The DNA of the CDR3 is TGTGCCTGGAGTGTACTGAGGACTAGCGGGAGCACAGATACGCAGTATTTT. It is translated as CAWSVLRTSGSTDTQYF.